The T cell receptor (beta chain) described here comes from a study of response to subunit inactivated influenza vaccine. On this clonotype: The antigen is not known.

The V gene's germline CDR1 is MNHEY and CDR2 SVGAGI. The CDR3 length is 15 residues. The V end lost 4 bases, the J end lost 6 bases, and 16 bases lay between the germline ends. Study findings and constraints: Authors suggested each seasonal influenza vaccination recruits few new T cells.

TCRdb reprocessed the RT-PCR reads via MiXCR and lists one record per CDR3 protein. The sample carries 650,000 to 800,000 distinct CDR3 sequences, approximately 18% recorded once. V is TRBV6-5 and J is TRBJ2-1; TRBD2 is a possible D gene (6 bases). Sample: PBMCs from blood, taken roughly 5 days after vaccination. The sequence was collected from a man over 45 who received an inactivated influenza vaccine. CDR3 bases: TGTGCCAGCAGTTCCGGCACCAAGCGGGCCAATGAGCAGTTCTTC. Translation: CASSSGTKRANEQFF.